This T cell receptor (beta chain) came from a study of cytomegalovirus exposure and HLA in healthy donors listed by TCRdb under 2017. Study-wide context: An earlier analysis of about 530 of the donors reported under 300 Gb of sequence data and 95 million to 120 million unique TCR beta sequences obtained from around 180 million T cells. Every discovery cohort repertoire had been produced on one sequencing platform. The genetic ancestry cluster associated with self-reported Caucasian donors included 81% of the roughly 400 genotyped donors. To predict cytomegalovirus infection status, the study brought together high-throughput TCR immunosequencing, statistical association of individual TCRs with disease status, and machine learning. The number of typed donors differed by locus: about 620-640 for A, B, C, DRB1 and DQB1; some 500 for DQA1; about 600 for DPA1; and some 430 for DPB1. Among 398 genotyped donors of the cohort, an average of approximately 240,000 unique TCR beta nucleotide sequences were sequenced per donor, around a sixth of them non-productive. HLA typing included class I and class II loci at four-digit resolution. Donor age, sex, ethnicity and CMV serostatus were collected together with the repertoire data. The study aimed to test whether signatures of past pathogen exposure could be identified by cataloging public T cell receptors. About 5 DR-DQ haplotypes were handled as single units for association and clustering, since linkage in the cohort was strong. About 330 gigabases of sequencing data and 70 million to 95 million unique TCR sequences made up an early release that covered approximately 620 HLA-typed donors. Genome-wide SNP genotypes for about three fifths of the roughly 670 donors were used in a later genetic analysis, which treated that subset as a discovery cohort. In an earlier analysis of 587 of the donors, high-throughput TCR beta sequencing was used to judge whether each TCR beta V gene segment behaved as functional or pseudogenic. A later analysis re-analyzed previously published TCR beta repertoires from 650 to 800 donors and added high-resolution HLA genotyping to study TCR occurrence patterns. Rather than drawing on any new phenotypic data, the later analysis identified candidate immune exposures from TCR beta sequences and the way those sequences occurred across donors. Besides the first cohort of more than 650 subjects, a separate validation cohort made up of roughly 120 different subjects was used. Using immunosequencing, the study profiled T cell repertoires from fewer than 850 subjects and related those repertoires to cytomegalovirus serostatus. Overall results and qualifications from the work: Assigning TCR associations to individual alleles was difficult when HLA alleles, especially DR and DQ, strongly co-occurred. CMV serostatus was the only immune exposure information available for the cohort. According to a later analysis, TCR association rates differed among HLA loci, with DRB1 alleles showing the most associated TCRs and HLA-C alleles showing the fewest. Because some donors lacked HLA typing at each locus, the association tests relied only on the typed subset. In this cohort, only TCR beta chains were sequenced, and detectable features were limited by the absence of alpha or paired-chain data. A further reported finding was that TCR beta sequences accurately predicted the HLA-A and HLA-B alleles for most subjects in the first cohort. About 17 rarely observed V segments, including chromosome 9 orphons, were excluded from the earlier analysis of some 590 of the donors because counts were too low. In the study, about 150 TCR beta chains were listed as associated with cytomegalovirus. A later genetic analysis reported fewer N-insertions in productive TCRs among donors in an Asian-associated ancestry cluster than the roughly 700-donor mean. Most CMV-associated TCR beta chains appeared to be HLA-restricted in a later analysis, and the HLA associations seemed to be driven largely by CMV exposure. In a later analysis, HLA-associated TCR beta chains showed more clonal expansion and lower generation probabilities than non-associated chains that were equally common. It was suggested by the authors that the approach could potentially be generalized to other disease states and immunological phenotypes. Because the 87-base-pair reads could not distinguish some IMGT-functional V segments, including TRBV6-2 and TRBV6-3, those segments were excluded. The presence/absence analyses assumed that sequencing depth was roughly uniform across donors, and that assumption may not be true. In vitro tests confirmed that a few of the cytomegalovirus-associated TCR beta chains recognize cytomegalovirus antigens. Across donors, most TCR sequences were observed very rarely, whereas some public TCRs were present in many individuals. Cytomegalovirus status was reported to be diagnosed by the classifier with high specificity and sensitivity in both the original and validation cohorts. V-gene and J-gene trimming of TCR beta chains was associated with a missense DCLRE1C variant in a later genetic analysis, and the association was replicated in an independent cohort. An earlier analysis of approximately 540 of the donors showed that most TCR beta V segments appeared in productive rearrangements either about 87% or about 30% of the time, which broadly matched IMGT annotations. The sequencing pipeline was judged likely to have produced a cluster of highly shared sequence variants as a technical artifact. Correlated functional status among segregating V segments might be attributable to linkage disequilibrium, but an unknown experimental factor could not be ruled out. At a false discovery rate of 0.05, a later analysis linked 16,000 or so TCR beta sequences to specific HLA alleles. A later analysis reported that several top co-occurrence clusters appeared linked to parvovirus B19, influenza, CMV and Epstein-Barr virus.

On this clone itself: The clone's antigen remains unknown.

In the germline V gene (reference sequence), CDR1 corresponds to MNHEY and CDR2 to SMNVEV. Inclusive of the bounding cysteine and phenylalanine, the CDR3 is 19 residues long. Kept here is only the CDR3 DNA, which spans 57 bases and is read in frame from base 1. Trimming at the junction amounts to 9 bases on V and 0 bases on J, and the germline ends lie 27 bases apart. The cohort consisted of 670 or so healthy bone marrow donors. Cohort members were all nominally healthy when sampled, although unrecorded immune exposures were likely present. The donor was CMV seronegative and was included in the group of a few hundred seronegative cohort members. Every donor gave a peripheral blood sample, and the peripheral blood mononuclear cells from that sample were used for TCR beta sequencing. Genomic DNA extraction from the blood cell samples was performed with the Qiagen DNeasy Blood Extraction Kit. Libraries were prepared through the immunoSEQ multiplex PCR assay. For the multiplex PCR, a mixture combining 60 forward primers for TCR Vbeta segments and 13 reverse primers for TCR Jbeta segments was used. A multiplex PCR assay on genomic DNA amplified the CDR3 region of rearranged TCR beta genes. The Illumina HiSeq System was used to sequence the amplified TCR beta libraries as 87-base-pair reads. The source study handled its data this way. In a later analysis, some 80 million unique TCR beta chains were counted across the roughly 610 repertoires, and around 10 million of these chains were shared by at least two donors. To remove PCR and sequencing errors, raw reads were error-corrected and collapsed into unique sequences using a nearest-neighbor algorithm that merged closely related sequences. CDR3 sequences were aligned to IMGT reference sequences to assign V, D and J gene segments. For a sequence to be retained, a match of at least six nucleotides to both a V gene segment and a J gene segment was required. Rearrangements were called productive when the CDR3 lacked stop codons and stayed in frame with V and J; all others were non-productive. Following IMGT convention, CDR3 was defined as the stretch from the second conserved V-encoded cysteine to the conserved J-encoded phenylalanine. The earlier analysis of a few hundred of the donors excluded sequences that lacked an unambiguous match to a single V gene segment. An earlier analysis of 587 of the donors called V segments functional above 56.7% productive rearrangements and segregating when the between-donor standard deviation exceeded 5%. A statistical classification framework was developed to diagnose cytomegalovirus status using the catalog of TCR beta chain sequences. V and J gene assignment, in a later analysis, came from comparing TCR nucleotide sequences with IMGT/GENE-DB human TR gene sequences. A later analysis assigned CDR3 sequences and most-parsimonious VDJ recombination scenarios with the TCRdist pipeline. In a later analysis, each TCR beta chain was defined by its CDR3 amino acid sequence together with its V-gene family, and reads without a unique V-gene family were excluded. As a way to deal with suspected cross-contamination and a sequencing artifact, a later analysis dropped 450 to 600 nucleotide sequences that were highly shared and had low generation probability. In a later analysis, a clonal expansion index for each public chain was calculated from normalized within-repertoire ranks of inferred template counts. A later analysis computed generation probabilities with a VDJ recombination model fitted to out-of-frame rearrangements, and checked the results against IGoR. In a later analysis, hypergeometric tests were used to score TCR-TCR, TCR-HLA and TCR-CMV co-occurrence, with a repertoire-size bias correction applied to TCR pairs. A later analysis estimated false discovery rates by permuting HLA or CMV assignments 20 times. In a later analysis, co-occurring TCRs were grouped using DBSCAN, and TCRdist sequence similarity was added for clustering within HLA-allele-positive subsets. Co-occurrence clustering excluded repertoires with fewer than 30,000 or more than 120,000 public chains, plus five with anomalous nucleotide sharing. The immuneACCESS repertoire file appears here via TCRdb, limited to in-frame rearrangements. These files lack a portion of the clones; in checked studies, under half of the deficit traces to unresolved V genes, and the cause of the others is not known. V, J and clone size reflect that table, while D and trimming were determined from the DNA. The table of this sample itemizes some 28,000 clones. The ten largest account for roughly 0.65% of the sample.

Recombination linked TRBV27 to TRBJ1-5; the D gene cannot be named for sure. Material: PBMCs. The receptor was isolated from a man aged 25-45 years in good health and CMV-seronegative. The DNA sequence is TGTGCCAGAAAGATTGAGGTCGTTAGCCCTCCTAATAGCAATCAGCCCCAGCATTTT. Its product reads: CARKIEVVSPPNSNQPQHF.